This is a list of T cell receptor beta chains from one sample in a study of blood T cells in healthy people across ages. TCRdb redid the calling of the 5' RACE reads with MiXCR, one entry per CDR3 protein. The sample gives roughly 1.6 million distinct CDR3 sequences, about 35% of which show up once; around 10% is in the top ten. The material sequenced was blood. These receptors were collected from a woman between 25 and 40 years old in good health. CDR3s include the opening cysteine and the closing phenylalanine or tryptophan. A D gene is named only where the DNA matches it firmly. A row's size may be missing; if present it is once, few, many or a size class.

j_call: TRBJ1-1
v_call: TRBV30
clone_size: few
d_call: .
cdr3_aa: CAWNPQGLAAEAFF
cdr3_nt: TGTGCCTGGAACCCCCAAGGCCTTGCCGCTGAAGCTTTCTTT

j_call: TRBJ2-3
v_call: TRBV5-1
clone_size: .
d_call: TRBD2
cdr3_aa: CASSPGLAGTPRSTDTQYF
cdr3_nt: TGCGCCAGCAGCCCGGGACTAGCGGGTACCCCGAGGAGCACAGATACGCAGTATTTT

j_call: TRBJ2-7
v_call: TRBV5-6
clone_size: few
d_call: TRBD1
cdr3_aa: CASSYRDRTLAVSYEQYF
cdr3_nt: TGTGCCAGCAGCTACCGGGACAGGACGTTAGCGGTCTCCTACGAGCAGTACTTC

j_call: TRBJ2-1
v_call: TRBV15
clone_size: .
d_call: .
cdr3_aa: CATSRDRNEQFF
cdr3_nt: TGTGCCACCAGCAGAGATAGGAATGAGCAGTTCTTC

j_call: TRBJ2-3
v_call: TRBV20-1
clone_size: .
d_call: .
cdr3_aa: CSVPRDFSLTDTQYF
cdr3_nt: TGCAGTGTTCCCCGGGACTTTTCCCTCACAGATACGCAGTATTTT

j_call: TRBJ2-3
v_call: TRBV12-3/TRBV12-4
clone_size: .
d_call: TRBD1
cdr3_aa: CASSSVPGQGSDAQYF
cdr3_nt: TGTGCCAGCAGTTCTGTTCCGGGACAGGGGTCAGATGCGCAGTATTTT

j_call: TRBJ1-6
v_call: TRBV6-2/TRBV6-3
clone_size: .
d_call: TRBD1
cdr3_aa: CASSYDPGQNNSPLHF
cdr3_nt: TGTGCCAGCAGTTACGACCCGGGACAGAATAATTCACCCCTCCACTTT

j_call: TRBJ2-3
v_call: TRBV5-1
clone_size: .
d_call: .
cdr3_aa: CASSGGASMTDTQYF
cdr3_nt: TGCGCCAGCTCTGGGGGGGCGAGTATGACAGATACGCAGTATTTT

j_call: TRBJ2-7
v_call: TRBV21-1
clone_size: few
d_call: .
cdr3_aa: CASSKGRAGPTYEQYF
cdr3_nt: TGTGCCAGCAGCAAAGGAAGGGCAGGACCCACCTACGAGCAGTACTTC

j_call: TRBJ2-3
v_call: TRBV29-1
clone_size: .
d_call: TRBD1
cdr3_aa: CSVELGQGVVDTQYF
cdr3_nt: TGCAGCGTTGAATTGGGACAGGGTGTGGTAGATACGCAGTATTTT

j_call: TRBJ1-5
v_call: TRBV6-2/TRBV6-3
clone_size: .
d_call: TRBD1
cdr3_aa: CASSYSQGQGKHF
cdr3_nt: TGTGCCAGCAGTTACTCGCAGGGACAGGGAAAGCATTTT

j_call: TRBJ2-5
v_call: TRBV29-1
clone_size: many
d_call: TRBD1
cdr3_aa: CSVVNRGGETQYF
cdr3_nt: TGCAGCGTTGTCAACAGGGGTGGGGAGACCCAGTACTTC

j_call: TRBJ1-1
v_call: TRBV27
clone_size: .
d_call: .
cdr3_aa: CASSHGRNTEAFF
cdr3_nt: TGTGCCAGCAGCCACGGGAGGAACACTGAAGCTTTCTTT

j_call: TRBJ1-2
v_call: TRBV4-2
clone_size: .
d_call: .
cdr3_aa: CASSQEVGTYGYTF
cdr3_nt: TGTGCCAGCAGCCAAGAGGTGGGGACCTATGGCTACACCTTC

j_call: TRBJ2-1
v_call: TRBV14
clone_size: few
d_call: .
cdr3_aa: CASSMLAPYNEQFF
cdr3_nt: TGTGCCAGCAGCATGTTAGCCCCGTACAATGAGCAGTTCTTC

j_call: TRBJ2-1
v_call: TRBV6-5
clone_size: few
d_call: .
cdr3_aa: CASSRFWERVEFF
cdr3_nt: TGTGCCAGCAGCCGTTTTTGGGAGAGGGTAGAGTTCTTC

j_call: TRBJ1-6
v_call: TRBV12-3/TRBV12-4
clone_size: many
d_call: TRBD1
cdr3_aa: CASSPDRGNSPLHF
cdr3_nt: TGTGCCAGCAGCCCGGACAGGGGAAATTCACCCCTCCACTTT

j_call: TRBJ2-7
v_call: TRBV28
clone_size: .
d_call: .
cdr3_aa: CASLVPNTYEQYF
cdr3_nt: TGTGCCAGTCTAGTCCCGAATACCTACGAGCAGTACTTC

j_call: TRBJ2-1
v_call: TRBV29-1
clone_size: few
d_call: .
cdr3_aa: CSVRQSSYNEQFF
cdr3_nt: TGCAGCGTTAGACAGAGCTCCTACAATGAGCAGTTCTTC

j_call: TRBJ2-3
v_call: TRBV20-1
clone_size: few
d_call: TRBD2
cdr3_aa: CSAVGTSGTDTQYF
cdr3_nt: TGCAGTGCTGTCGGGACTAGCGGAACAGATACGCAGTATTTT

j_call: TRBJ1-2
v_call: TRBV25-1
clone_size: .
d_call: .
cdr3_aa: CASSGGAYGCTF
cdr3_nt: TGTGCCAGCAGTGGGGGGGCTTATGGCTGCACCTTC